Described below is a single T cell receptor (beta chain) sequence and its context. The target antigen is unknown. Germline V gene data show CDR1 as MNHNY and CDR2 as SVGAGI (reference sequence). The CDR3 extends over 14 amino acids. V was pared by 7 bases and J by 8 bases, with 20 bases between. This entry belongs to a study of T cell responses to AZD1222 COVID-19 vaccine. The study, taken as a whole, reports: Only a handful of AZD1222 recipients, roughly 6 in all, had baseline seropositivity. After two AZD1222 doses, spike-specific TCR breadth and depth rose versus day 0. Mostly white British, mostly female donors; authors suggested clonal diversity may be underestimated.

Sequenced by immunoSEQ multiplex PCR; TCRdb stores in-frame clones only, minus some. The sample lists some 150,000 clones; 89% were seen once. This chain links TRBV6-6 with TRBJ1-1; D is possibly TRBD1 (6 bases). The sequences come from peripheral blood, collected on day 0 of AZD1222 vaccination. This receptor was taken from an adult in good health. The CDR3 DNA reads as TGTGCCAGCACCCAATCAAGGGGGAGGACGGAAGCTTTCTTT. It specifies CASTQSRGRTEAFF.